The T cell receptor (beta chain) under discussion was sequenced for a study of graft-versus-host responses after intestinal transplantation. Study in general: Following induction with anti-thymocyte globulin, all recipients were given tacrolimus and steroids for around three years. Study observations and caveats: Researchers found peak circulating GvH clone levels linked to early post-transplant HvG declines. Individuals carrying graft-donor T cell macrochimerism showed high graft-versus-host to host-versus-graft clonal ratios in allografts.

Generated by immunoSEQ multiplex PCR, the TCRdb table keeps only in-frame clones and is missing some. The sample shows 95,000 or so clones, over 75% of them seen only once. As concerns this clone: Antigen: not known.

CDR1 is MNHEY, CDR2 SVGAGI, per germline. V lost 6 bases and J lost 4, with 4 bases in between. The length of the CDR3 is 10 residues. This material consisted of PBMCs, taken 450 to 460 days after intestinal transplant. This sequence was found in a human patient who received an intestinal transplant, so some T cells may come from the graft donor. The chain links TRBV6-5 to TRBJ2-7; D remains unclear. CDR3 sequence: CASRSYEQYF. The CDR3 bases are TGTGCCAGCAGGTCTTACGAGCAGTACTTC.